These 21 T cell receptor beta chains were all obtained from the same sample, sequenced in a study of T cells in Graves' hyperthyroidism and ophthalmopathy. RNA transcripts yielded amplified TCR beta CDR3 regions. The HTBI primer set served for first-round RT-PCR of the TCR CDR3. TCRdb re-analysed the multiplex PCR reads in MiXCR, keeping a single row per CDR3 protein. This table holds hundreds of thousands of distinct CDR3 sequences, 15% to 20% found once. Source material: blood. These receptors came from a woman aged 18-29 years with Graves' ophthalmopathy.

The chain uses TRBV10-3 and TRBJ1-1, with 8 bases matching TRBD1. The CDR3 covers 16 residues. V lost 3 bases, J lost 0 bases, and 6 bases stayed unmatched. Germline CDR1 ENHRY, CDR2 SYGVKD. The chain's CDR3 is CAISERQGSLNTEAFF. CDR3 coding DNA: TGTGCCATCAGTGAACGACAGGGGTCCCTGAACACTGAAGCTTTCTTT.

This chain connects TRBV6-2 or TRBV6-3 to TRBJ2-1; TRBD2 is a possible D gene (6 bases). V lost 5 bases, J lost 7 bases, and 9 bases lay in between. The V gene's germline CDR1 is MNHEY and CDR2 SVGEGT. CDR3 length: 12 residues. The CDR3 loop reads CASSVGGNEQFF. In nucleotides, the CDR3 is TGTGCCAGCAGTGTCGGAGGGAATGAGCAGTTCTTC.

This clonotype was observed at least ten times. The rearrangement uses TRBV12-3 or TRBV12-4 and TRBJ2-1; 10 nucleotides align to TRBD1. The CDR3 loop spans 13 amino acids. V trimming: 3 bases; J trimming: 8 bases; junction bases outside the gene matches: 1. The CDR3 nucleotides read TGTGCCAGCAGTTTGGACAGGGGGTATGAGCAGTTCTTC. This translates into CASSLDRGYEQFF.

This clonotype was seen only a few times. The rearrangement links TRBV19 to TRBJ1-3, with 9 nucleotides matching TRBD1. The germline CDR1 and CDR2 sequences are LNHDA and SQIVND (reference sequence). The CDR3 runs to 15 residues. Losses at the gene ends were 4 bases for V and 4 bases for J; bases not matched to a gene: 5. The CDR3 here is CASSTGTGLGNTIYF. The CDR3, as DNA: TGTGCCAGTAGTACTGGGACAGGGTTGGGAAACACCATATATTTT.

The chain links TRBV27 to TRBJ2-3; 14 bases align to TRBD2. With 7 bases clipped from V and 3 bases from J, the junction kept 3 bases outside the gene matches. CDR3 size: 15 residues. The germline V gene has CDR1 MNHEY and CDR2 SMNVEV (reference sequence). CDR3 in DNA: TGTGCCAGCATGGGACTAGCGGGGGCAACAGATACGCAGTATTTT. This encodes CASMGLAGATDTQYF.

This clonotype has at least ten counts. The V call is TRBV6-2 or TRBV6-3, the J call TRBJ1-1, with D perhaps TRBD1 (5 bases). Trimming shortened V by 2 bases and J by 6 bases, and 13 bases separated the two germline ends. There are 14 residues in the CDR3. CDR1 MNHEY and CDR2 SVGEGT come from the germline V gene. The CDR3 loop reads CASSYGGGSAEAFF. The CDR3 DNA follows: TGTGCCAGCAGTTACGGCGGGGGGAGCGCTGAAGCTTTCTTT.

The chain uses TRBV7-3 and TRBJ2-1; 10 bases align to TRBD2. After removal of 5 bases from V and 10 bases from J, the junction contained 17 bases not matched to a gene. There are 17 residues in the CDR3. Germline loops: CDR1 SGHTA, CDR2 FQGTGA. CDR3 nucleotides: TGTGCCAGCAGCCCCCTCGGGGGTGGACTAGCGGTAGGCGAGCAGTTCTTC. This sequence encodes CASSPLGGGLAVGEQFF.

This clonotype showed up many times. The gene calls are TRBV11-2 and TRBJ2-1; 9 nucleotides line up with TRBD2. There are 17 residues in the CDR3. The germline V gene encodes CDR1 SGHAT and CDR2 FQNNGV. Trimming removed 1 base from V and 4 bases from J; junction bases left unmatched: 8. The CDR3 spells CASSLGLAEAGYNEQFF. CDR3 coding DNA: TGTGCCAGCAGCTTAGGACTAGCGGAGGCGGGGTACAATGAGCAGTTCTTC.

This clonotype was found many times. This chain connects TRBV11-2 to TRBJ1-2; unclear D gene. Per germline, CDR1 SGHAT and CDR2 FQNNGV. The V gene lost 1 base and the J gene lost 4 bases, with 10 bases spanning the gap. The CDR3 has 14 amino acids. The CDR3 nucleotides are TGTGCCAGCAGCTTAGGTGGCAGTTTCTATGGCTACACCTTC. The encoded protein is CASSLGGSFYGYTF. Full variable domain (remainder filled in from reference TRBV11-2 and TRBJ1-2): EAGVAQSPRYKIIEKRQSVAFWCNPISGHATLYWYQQILGQGPKLLIQFQNNGVVDDSQLPKDRFSAERLKGVDSTLKIQPAKLEDSAVYLCASSLGGSFYGYTFGSGTRLTVV.

This clonotype was recorded many times. The genes are TRBV20-1 and TRBJ1-1; D not resolved. Germline V gene lookup returns CDR1 DFQATT and CDR2 SNEGSKA (reference sequence). The CDR3 is made up of 13 amino acids. Trimming removed 3 bases from V and 1 base from J, with 9 bases in between. Here the CDR3 DNA reads TGCAGTGCTAGTCTCATCAGGAACACTGAAGCTTTCTTT. It encodes CSASLIRNTEAFF.

The rearrangement links TRBV19 to TRBJ2-3, with 7 bases identical to TRBD2. The J segment lost 0 bases and the V segment lost 7 bases, leaving 10 bases of the junction unmatched. In germline, CDR1 is LNHDA, CDR2 SQIVND (reference sequence). The CDR3 spans 16 residues. CDR3 amino acids: CASTRFAGVSTDTQYF. In nucleotides, the CDR3 is TGTGCCAGTACCCGCTTCGCGGGGGTGAGCACAGATACGCAGTATTTT.

J is TRBJ1-2 and V is TRBV7-2, with TRBD1 as a possible D gene (6 bases). Germline CDR1 and CDR2: SGHTA and FQGNSA. CDR3 length: 16 amino acids. Trimming took off 3 bases at V and 1 base at J, with 15 bases between the two ends. The CDR3 loop reads CASSLAMGHSNYGYTF. The DNA of the CDR3 is TGTGCCAGCAGCTTGGCAATGGGACACAGTAACTATGGCTACACCTTC.

This clonotype was counted many times. The chain has TRBV7-9 and TRBJ1-2; D might be TRBD1 (5 bases). The CDR3 contains 13 residues. Germline CDR1 is SEHNR and CDR2 is FQNEAQ (reference sequence). Trimming cost V 5 bases and J 5 bases, with 12 bases left between them. CDR3 DNA: TGTGCCAGCAGCGGTCAGGGAAGATATGGCTACACCTTC. Translated, it gives CASSGQGRYGYTF.

This clonotype was detected ten times or more. The gene calls are TRBV5-1 and TRBJ1-2, with unresolved D. Germline CDR1 SGHRS, CDR2 YFSETQ. Trimming pared 0 bases from V and 5 bases from J, leaving 11 bases between. This CDR3 is 14 amino acids long. CDR3 protein: CASSLAEEKYGYTF. The CDR3 nucleotides are TGCGCCAGCAGCTTGGCCGAGGAAAAGTATGGCTACACCTTC.

This clonotype was counted many times. CDR3 amino acids: CASSPDRPSGNTIYF. In DNA form, the CDR3 reads TGTGCCAGCAGCCCGGACCGTCCCTCTGGAAACACCATATATTTT. V is TRBV27 and J is TRBJ1-3; no clear D. Germline CDR1 is MNHEY and CDR2 is SMNVEV (reference sequence). Deletions cut 6 bases from V and 0 bases from J, with 12 bases between. This CDR3 spans 15 amino acids.

The rearrangement links TRBV6-2 or TRBV6-3 to TRBJ2-1; possibly TRBD2 for D (7 bases). Germline lookup yields CDR1 MNHEY and CDR2 SVGEGT. V dropped 2 bases and J dropped 7 bases, with 12 bases sitting between them. The CDR3 has 14 amino acids. The CDR3 DNA is TGTGCCAGCAGTTACGGGGGGGCAGTAAATGAGCAGTTCTTC. Its protein is CASSYGGAVNEQFF.

This clonotype was counted many times. This rearrangement joins TRBV12-3 or TRBV12-4 to TRBJ2-7; weak D call: TRBD1 (6 bases). V lost 5 bases and J lost 0, with 11 bases in between. The CDR3 spans 14 residues. The CDR3 sequence: CASSVQGSSYEQYF. CDR3 DNA: TGTGCCAGCAGTGTCCAGGGGAGCTCCTACGAGCAGTACTTC.

This clonotype showed up just a few times. The V and J genes are TRBV2 and TRBJ2-7, with 9 bases aligning to TRBD2. Germline CDR1 and CDR2: SNHLY and FYNNEI. J was trimmed by 3 bases and V by 10 bases; bases with no gene match: 7. The CDR3 consists of 13 residues. The CDR3 DNA follows: TGTGCCACCCAGCGGGGGGCTAACTACGAGCAGTACTTC. Encoded protein: CATQRGANYEQYF.

The table lists this clonotype with many counts. V is TRBV12-3 or TRBV12-4 and J is TRBJ1-5; D may be TRBD1 (6 bases). V was cut by 7 bases and J by 9 bases, with 13 bases left in between. CDR3 size: 12 residues. The CDR3 DNA reads TGTGCCAGCAATCTAGAGGGGGGGCCCCAGCATTTT. Its translation is CASNLEGGPQHF.

This chain connects TRBV6-2 or TRBV6-3 to TRBJ1-6; unclear D gene. Germline CDR1 reads MNHEY; CDR2 reads SVGEGT. The CDR3 covers 15 residues. V was clipped by 7 bases and J by 4 bases, with 14 bases between them. In DNA form, the CDR3 reads TGTGCCAGCATCCTACTCGGACGGTATAATTCACCCCTCCACTTT. As protein: CASILLGRYNSPLHF.

This clonotype was seen repeatedly, ten times or more. The chain joins TRBV3-1 to TRBJ2-1, with 7 bases aligning to TRBD2. CDR1 and CDR2 (germline): LGHDT, YNNKEL (reference sequence). The CDR3 totals 15 residues. The V and J ends lost 0 bases and 1 base, in that order; junction bases with no gene match: 0. CDR3 bases: TGTGCCAGCAGCCAAGACGGGGGGTCCTACAATGAGCAGTTCTTC. Translating gives CASSQDGGSYNEQFF.